These T cell receptor beta chains were read from a single sample in a study of blood T cell repertoires in COVID-19. Method: immunoSEQ multiplex PCR; TCRdb's copy keeps in-frame clones and lacks some. The data contain a few hundred thousand clones, roughly 80% of them seen just once; the ten biggest clones take up less than 3.5%. The material sequenced was peripheral blood. Receptors originate from a woman in her late teens or twenties with acute or convalescent COVID-19. Each CDR3 is given with its conserved first and last residue. The order of the fields is D gene, J gene, CDR3 length, V gene, clone size, CDR3 DNA, CDR3 protein. D genes are given only for firm matches. Size is omitted from some rows. Given values are once, few, many or a class for expanded clones.

d_call: NA
j_call: TRBJ2-4
cdr3_length: 16
v_call: TRBV5-6
clone_size: NA
cdr3_nt: TGTGCCAGCAGCTTTGGGACAAGGCTAGCCAAAAACATTCAGTACTTC
cdr3_aa: CASSFGTRLAKNIQYF

d_call: NA
j_call: TRBJ2-4
cdr3_length: 14
v_call: TRBV28
clone_size: NA
cdr3_nt: TGTGCCAGCAGGGGAGGTACGGGCAAAAACATTCAGTACTTC
cdr3_aa: CASRGGTGKNIQYF

d_call: NA
j_call: TRBJ2-7
cdr3_length: 13
v_call: TRBV16
clone_size: many
cdr3_nt: TGTGCCAGCAGCCAACAGGGGGGCTACGAGCAGTACTTC
cdr3_aa: CASSQQGGYEQYF

d_call: TRBD1
j_call: TRBJ1-1
cdr3_length: 14
v_call: TRBV5-8
clone_size: NA
cdr3_nt: TGTGCCAGCAGCATCCGACAGGGGAACACTGAAGCTTTCTTT
cdr3_aa: CASSIRQGNTEAFF

d_call: TRBD1
j_call: TRBJ2-7
cdr3_length: 16
v_call: TRBV27
clone_size: NA
cdr3_nt: TGTGCCAGCAGTACCGCTGGACAGGGGGCGGCGGAGGAGCAGTACTTC
cdr3_aa: CASSTAGQGAAEEQYF

d_call: NA
j_call: TRBJ2-5
cdr3_length: 15
v_call: TRBV5-1
clone_size: NA
cdr3_nt: TGCGCCAGCAGCCTTGTCGCAGGTGACCAAGAGACCCAGTACTTC
cdr3_aa: CASSLVAGDQETQYF

d_call: TRBD1
j_call: TRBJ2-7
cdr3_length: 15
v_call: TRBV5-1
clone_size: NA
cdr3_nt: TGCGCCAGCAGCGATCGGACAGGGGGCTTTCACGAGCAGTACTTC
cdr3_aa: CASSDRTGGFHEQYF

d_call: TRBD1
j_call: TRBJ1-1
cdr3_length: 11
v_call: TRBV7-9
clone_size: NA
cdr3_nt: TGTGCCAGCAGCCCCGGACAGGGAGCTTTCTTT
cdr3_aa: CASSPGQGAFF

d_call: NA
j_call: TRBJ1-5
cdr3_length: 16
v_call: TRBV6-6
clone_size: NA
cdr3_nt: TGTGCCAGCAGTTATGTGGGCAGGGTAGCTGATCAGCCCCAGCATTTT
cdr3_aa: CASSYVGRVADQPQHF

d_call: TRBD1
j_call: TRBJ2-2
cdr3_length: 15
v_call: TRBV2
clone_size: NA
cdr3_nt: TGTGCCAGCAGTTTCGACAGGGGGCGGGTCGGGGAGCTGTTTTTT
cdr3_aa: CASSFDRGRVGELFF

d_call: NA
j_call: TRBJ2-1
cdr3_length: 15
v_call: TRBV13
clone_size: NA
cdr3_nt: TGTGCCAGCAGCTTTGGGCTACATTCCTACAATGAGCAGTTCTTC
cdr3_aa: CASSFGLHSYNEQFF

d_call: TRBD1
j_call: TRBJ1-2
cdr3_length: 15
v_call: TRBV7-2
clone_size: NA
cdr3_nt: TGTGCCAGCAGCCCCCAGGGACAGGGTTCTAATGGCTACACCTTC
cdr3_aa: CASSPQGQGSNGYTF

d_call: TRBD1
j_call: TRBJ1-6
cdr3_length: 14
v_call: TRBV3-1/TRBV3-2
clone_size: NA
cdr3_nt: TGTGCCAGCAGCCAAGGGGACAGGGGTTCACCCCTCCACTTT
cdr3_aa: CASSQGDRGSPLHF

d_call: TRBD2
j_call: TRBJ2-7
cdr3_length: 13
v_call: TRBV27
clone_size: NA
cdr3_nt: TGTGCCAGCTCGCCTAGCGGAACCTACGAGCAGTACTTC
cdr3_aa: CASSPSGTYEQYF

d_call: TRBD1
j_call: TRBJ2-4
cdr3_length: 15
v_call: TRBV27
clone_size: once
cdr3_nt: TGTGCCAGCAGGGGACAGGGGGCCGGCAAAAACATTCAGTACTTC
cdr3_aa: CASRGQGAGKNIQYF

d_call: TRBD1
j_call: TRBJ1-1
cdr3_length: 12
v_call: TRBV30
clone_size: NA
cdr3_nt: TGTGCCAGCGAACAGGGGTGGACTGAAGCTTTCTTT
cdr3_aa: CASEQGWTEAFF

d_call: TRBD2
j_call: TRBJ2-1
cdr3_length: 16
v_call: TRBV10-3
clone_size: NA
cdr3_nt: TGTGCCATCAGTCCCTTAGCGGGAGGCCTAGACAATGAGCAGTTCTTC
cdr3_aa: CAISPLAGGLDNEQFF

d_call: TRBD2
j_call: TRBJ2-1
cdr3_length: 17
v_call: TRBV18
clone_size: NA
cdr3_nt: TGTGCCAGCTCACCCCTAGCGGGAGGAGGGTCCTACAATGAGCAGTTCTTC
cdr3_aa: CASSPLAGGGSYNEQFF

d_call: NA
j_call: TRBJ2-7
cdr3_length: 14
v_call: TRBV7-9
clone_size: NA
cdr3_nt: TGTGCCAGCAGCTTCACACAGTCTCCCCACGAGCAGTACTTC
cdr3_aa: CASSFTQSPHEQYF

d_call: NA
j_call: TRBJ2-1
cdr3_length: 13
v_call: TRBV10-1
clone_size: NA
cdr3_nt: TGCGCCAGCACTGACAACAATCTTAATGAGCAGTTCTTC
cdr3_aa: CASTDNNLNEQFF

d_call: NA
j_call: TRBJ2-3
cdr3_length: 16
v_call: TRBV7-6
clone_size: few
cdr3_nt: TGTGCCAGCAGCCAGGTGCAGGGCGTGGGGACAGATACGCAGTATTTT
cdr3_aa: CASSQVQGVGTDTQYF

d_call: TRBD1
j_call: TRBJ2-3
cdr3_length: 15
v_call: TRBV19
clone_size: NA
cdr3_nt: TGTGCCAGTAGTAGGGGGACAGGGATGACAGATACGCAGTATTTT
cdr3_aa: CASSRGTGMTDTQYF

d_call: NA
j_call: TRBJ1-4
cdr3_length: 12
v_call: TRBV18
clone_size: few
cdr3_nt: TGTGCCAGTGGAGGTGATAATGAAAAACTGTTTTTT
cdr3_aa: CASGGDNEKLFF

d_call: NA
j_call: TRBJ1-2
cdr3_length: 12
v_call: TRBV29-1
clone_size: NA
cdr3_nt: TGCAGCGCCACTGACAGGCACTATGGCTACACCTTC
cdr3_aa: CSATDRHYGYTF

d_call: TRBD2
j_call: TRBJ2-5
cdr3_length: 16
v_call: TRBV6-5
clone_size: NA
cdr3_nt: TGTGCCAGCAGTTACAAGAAACTAGCGGGAGCGGGGACCCAGTACTTC
cdr3_aa: CASSYKKLAGAGTQYF

d_call: TRBD2
j_call: TRBJ2-6
cdr3_length: 18
v_call: TRBV28
clone_size: NA
cdr3_nt: TGTGCCAGCAGATCCATAGCGGGAGGAGACTCTGGGGCCAACGTCCTGACTTTC
cdr3_aa: CASRSIAGGDSGANVLTF